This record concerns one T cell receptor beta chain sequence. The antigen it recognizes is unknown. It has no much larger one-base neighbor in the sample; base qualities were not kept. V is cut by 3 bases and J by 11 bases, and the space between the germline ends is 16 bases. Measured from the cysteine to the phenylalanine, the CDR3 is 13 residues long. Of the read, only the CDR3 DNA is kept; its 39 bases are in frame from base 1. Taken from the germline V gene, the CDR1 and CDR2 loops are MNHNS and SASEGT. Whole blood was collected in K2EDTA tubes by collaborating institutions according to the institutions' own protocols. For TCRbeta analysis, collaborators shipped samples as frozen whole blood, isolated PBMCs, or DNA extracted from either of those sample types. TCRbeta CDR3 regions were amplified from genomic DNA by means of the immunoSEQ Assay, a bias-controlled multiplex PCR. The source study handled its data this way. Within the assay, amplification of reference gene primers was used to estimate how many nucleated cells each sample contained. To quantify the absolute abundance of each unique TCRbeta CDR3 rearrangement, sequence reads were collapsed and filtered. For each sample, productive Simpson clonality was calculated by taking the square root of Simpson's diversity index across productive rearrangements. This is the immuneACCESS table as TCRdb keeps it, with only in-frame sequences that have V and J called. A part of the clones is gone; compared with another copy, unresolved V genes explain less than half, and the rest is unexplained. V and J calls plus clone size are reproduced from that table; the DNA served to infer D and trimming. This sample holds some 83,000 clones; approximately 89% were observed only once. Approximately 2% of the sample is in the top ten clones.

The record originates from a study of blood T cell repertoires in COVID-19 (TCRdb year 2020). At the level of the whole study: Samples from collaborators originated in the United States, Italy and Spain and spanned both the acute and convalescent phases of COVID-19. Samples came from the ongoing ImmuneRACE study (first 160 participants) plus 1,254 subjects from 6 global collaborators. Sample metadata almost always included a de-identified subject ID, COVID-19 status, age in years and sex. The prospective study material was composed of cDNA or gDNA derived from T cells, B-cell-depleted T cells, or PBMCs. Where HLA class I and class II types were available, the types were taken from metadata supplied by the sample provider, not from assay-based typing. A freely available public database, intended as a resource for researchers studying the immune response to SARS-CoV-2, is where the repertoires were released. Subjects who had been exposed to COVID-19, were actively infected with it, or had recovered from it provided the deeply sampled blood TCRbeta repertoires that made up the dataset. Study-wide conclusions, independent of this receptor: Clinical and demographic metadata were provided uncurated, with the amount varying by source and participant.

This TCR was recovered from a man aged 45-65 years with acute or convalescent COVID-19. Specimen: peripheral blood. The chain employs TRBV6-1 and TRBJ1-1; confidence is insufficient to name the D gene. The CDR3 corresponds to CASSDGGWTRAFF. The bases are TGTGCCAGCAGTGATGGAGGTTGGACGCGGGCTTTCTTT.